Described below is a single T cell receptor (beta chain) sequence and its context. This sample is part of a study of blood T cell repertoires in COVID-19. The table came from immunoSEQ multiplex PCR; TCRdb's copy has only in-frame clones and leaves some out. The sample contains roughly 380,000 clones, around 87% of which appear only once. The CDR3 runs 15 residues. V lost 3 bases to trimming and J lost 0 bases; unmatched junction nucleotides: 2. The V gene's germline CDR1 is LGHNA and CDR2 YNFKEQ. Input material: PBMCs or T cells enriched from blood (not recorded which). V is TRBV4-2 and J is TRBJ2-1; 7 bases fit TRBD1. This clonotype was obtained from a man under 40 who had recovered from COVID-19. CDR3 bases: TGTGCCAGCAGCCAGAACAGGGGCTCCTACAATGAGCAGTTCTTC. Its translation is CASSQNRGSYNEQFF.